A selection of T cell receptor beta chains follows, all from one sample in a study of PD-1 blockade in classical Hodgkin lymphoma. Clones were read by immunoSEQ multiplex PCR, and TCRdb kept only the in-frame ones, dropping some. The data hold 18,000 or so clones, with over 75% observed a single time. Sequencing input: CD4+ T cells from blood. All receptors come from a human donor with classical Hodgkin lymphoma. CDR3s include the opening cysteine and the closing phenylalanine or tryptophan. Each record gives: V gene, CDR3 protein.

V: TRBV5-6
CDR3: CASSLGGPDYGYTF

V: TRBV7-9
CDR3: CASSLETWGAPNSYEQYF

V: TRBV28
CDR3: CASRATQGLNTGELFF

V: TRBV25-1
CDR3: CASSEYGPSGKLFF

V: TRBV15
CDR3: CATSRGVEKLFF

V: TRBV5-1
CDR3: CASSSDGKYGYTF

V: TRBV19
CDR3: CASYPTGFKAGELFF

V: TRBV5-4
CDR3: CASSLGGRGDNYGYTF

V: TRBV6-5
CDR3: CASSWGPDNSPLHF

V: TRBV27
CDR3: CASSFKLVGRGGTEAFF

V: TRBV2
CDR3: CASSEALMGQGMFF

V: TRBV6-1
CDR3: CASSRSRETQYF

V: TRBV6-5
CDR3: CASSYLQAPYEQYF

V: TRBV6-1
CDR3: CASSEALAATGGYTF